This T cell receptor beta chain was retrieved from a study of STAT5B mutations in CD4+ large granular lymphocyte leukemia. Background on the study: The CDR3 'QG' motif was associated with a particular HLA allele among healthy donors. Study-wide results and limits: Patient CD4-sorted repertoires looked more clonal than healthy CD4+ repertoires, even without putative leukemic clones. Top patient clones used TRBV06 genes more often: 8/27 versus 2/35 in controls.

Details on this clone: Its antigen remains unidentified. At one end the junction does not follow the germline gene, possibly because of a read error.

Germline CDR1 is LNHDA and CDR2 is SQIVND (reference sequence). CDR3 length: 15 residues. In the original workflow: The detection floor for productive clonotype frequency was 2.59 x 10-5. Assay: immunoSEQ multiplex PCR; the TCRdb copy retains only in-frame clones and omits some. V and J calls and clone size are given by that table; D and trimming were obtained from the DNA. There are approximately 40,000 clones in the sample; roughly four fifths occur only once, and around 3.3% lies in the top ten. The J gene is TRBJ2-1, the V gene TRBV19; 9 nucleotides line up with TRBD1. The sequencing input was CD4+ T cells from blood buffy coats. The sequence came from a human donor in good health. The CDR3 coding sequence is TGTGCCAGTAGTCTAGAGGGACAGGGAAGGAATGAGCAGTTCTTC. Protein: CASSLEGQGRNEQFF.